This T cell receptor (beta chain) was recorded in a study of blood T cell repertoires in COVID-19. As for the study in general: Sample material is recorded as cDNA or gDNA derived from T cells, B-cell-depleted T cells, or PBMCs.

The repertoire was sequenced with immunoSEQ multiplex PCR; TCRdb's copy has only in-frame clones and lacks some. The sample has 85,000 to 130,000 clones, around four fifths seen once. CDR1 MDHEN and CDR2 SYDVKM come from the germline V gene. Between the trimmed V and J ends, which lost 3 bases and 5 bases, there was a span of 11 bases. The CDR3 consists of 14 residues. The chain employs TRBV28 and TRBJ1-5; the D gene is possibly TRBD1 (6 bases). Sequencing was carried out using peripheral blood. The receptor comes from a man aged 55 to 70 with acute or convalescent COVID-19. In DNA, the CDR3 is TGTGCCAGCAGTTTTTGGGCAGGGGATCAGCCCCAGCATTTT. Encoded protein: CASSFWAGDQPQHF.